These 25 T cell receptor beta chains came from one sample sequenced in a study of T cell repertoires in cytomegalovirus infection. MiXCR, run by TCRdb on the reads, gives a single entry per CDR3 protein. The sample records 650,000 to 850,000 distinct CDR3 sequences, almost 30% being singletons. These TCRs are of unknown antigen specificity. Sequencing was performed on cultured CD8+ T cells from PBMCs, taken from culture after CMV antigen stimulation. The origin of the receptors is a human donor in good health (CMV status not recorded). Some clones in this sample may be carry-over from other donors' samples.

The chain carries TRBV14 and TRBJ2-1, with 10 bases that match TRBD1. CDR3 size: 16 residues. V dropped 2 bases and J dropped 3; count of bases not matched to a gene: 4. Germline CDR1 SGHDN, CDR2 FVKESK. The CDR3 loop is CASSQPGQGYYNEQFF. The CDR3 nucleotides read TGTGCCAGCAGCCAACCGGGACAGGGGTACTACAATGAGCAGTTCTTC.

This clonotype was counted between two and nine times. Here the CDR3 reads CASSYLAGRNNEQFF. Here the CDR3 DNA reads TGTGCCAGCAGCTATCTAGCGGGGCGTAACAATGAGCAGTTCTTC. The gene calls are TRBV27 and TRBJ2-1, with TRBD2 matching 9 bases. The CDR3 is 15 amino acids. V shed 6 bases and J 5 bases; nucleotides not matched to a gene: 8. The germline CDR1 and CDR2 sequences are MNHEY and SMNVEV (reference sequence).

The genes are TRBV6-2 or TRBV6-3 and TRBJ1-2; D possibly corresponds to TRBD1 (5 bases). The CDR3 is 14 amino acids. The V gene's germline CDR1 is MNHEY and CDR2 SVGEGT. V was clipped by 6 bases and J by 4 bases, with 15 bases between them. CDR3 loop: CASRGLNLIYGYTF. In DNA form, the CDR3 reads TGTGCCAGCAGGGGACTCAACCTGATCTATGGCTACACCTTC.

This clonotype was counted at least ten times. V is TRBV7-9 and J is TRBJ1-1; no definite D call. Trimming cost V 4 bases and J 1 base, with 7 bases left between them. The CDR3 loop spans 13 amino acids. Looked up from germline, CDR1 is SEHNR and CDR2 is FQNEAQ (reference sequence). CDR3 nucleotides: TGTGCCAGCAGCTACGACGGGAACACTGAAGCTTTCTTT. It translates to CASSYDGNTEAFF. Using reference TRBV7-9 and TRBJ1-1 for the parts outside the CDR3, the full variable domain is DTGVSQNPRHKITKRGQNVTFRCDPISEHNRLYWYRQTLGQGPEFLTYFQNEAQLEKSRLLSDRFSAERPKGSFSTLEIQRTEQGDSAMYLCASSYDGNTEAFFGQGTRLTVV.

This clonotype was counted a few times. The rearrangement joins TRBV7-9 to TRBJ1-4; D is unclear. CDR3 length equals 15 residues. The ends were cut back, 5 bases at V and 0 bases at J, with 10 bases in the middle. Germline CDR1 reads SEHNR; CDR2 reads FQNEAQ (reference sequence). Here the CDR3 reads CASSLLGSTNEKLFF. CDR3 in DNA: TGTGCCAGCAGCCTCCTCGGCTCAACTAATGAAAAACTGTTTTTT.

This clonotype was observed a few times. This rearrangement joins TRBV6-2 or TRBV6-3 to TRBJ2-7, with 10 bases identical to TRBD1. The CDR3 runs to 15 residues. V shed 2 bases and J 0 bases; nucleotides not matched to a gene: 1. CDR1 MNHEY and CDR2 SVGEGT come from the germline V gene. DNA of the CDR3: TGTGCCAGCAGTTACGGGACAGGGGTCTCCTACGAGCAGTACTTC. Its protein is CASSYGTGVSYEQYF.

The chain has TRBV7-8 and TRBJ1-3, with D hard to call. Germline CDR1 SGHVS, CDR2 FQNEAQ. Trimming removed 7 bases from V and 8 bases from J, with 15 bases in between. The CDR3 covers 13 residues. The CDR3 sequence: CASMKEGKDTIYF. The CDR3 coding sequence is TGTGCCAGCATGAAAGAGGGAAAAGACACCATATATTTT.

This clonotype appeared many times. The chain combines TRBV4-1 with TRBJ2-1; D remains ambiguous. CDR1 is MGHRA, CDR2 YSYEKL, per germline. V lost 3 bases and J lost 8, with 5 bases in between. The CDR3 covers 11 residues. The CDR3 DNA follows: TGCGCCAGCAGCCAGGGTGATGAGCAGTTCTTC. Its protein product is CASSQGDEQFF.

This chain uses TRBV7-9 with TRBJ2-7; maybe TRBD1 (6 bases). This CDR3 region has 12 residues. V dropped 5 bases and J dropped 3 bases, with 8 bases sitting between them. Germline CDR1 reads SEHNR; CDR2 reads FQNEAQ (reference sequence). Here the CDR3 reads CASSRTVYEQYV. In DNA, the CDR3 is TGTGCCAGCAGCCGGACAGTCTACGAGCAGTACGTC.

The J gene is TRBJ1-4, the V gene TRBV7-9; D remains ambiguous. The V gene lost 3 bases and the J gene lost 8 bases, with 16 bases spanning the gap. Per the germline V gene, CDR1 is SEHNR and CDR2 is FQNEAQ (reference sequence). The CDR3 runs to 15 residues. The CDR3 DNA is TGTGCCAGCAGCTTGCCGGGCCGTGACCGGGAAAAACTGTTTTTT. It specifies CASSLPGRDREKLFF.

The chain links TRBV7-3 to TRBJ2-3; D might be TRBD2 (6 bases). The germline V gene encodes CDR1 SGHTA and CDR2 FQGTGA. V was clipped by 4 bases and J by 2 bases, with 13 bases between them. The CDR3 loop spans 15 amino acids. CDR3 nucleotides: TGTGCCAGCAGCTCGGTAGCGGCATACACAGATACGCAGTATTTT. Its translation: CASSSVAAYTDTQYF.

The gene calls are TRBV29-1 and TRBJ2-2, with D unresolved. The CDR3 is made up of 13 amino acids. Germline assignment: CDR1 SQVTM and CDR2 ANQGSEA. V was trimmed by 3 bases and J by 3 bases, leaving 8 bases between them. The CDR3 nucleotides read TGCAGCGTTGACCATCTAGACACCGGGGAGCTGTTTTTT. Amino acid sequence: CSVDHLDTGELFF.

This clonotype was seen more than once but under ten times. The J gene is TRBJ2-3, the V gene TRBV27, with D possibly matching TRBD2 (5 bases). CDR1 MNHEY and CDR2 SMNVEV come from the germline V gene (reference sequence). V lost 6 bases and J 2 bases, leaving 9 bases between the germline ends. This CDR3 region has 13 residues. In DNA form, the CDR3 reads TGTGCCAGCAGGACACTAGACACAGATACGCAGTATTTT. Translated, it gives CASRTLDTDTQYF.

Only a few counts were recorded for this clonotype. The chain is built from TRBV6-2 or TRBV6-3 and TRBJ1-1; D unclear. The V gene's germline CDR1 is MNHEY and CDR2 SVGEGT. The CDR3 is 14 residues long. Deletions cut 4 bases from V and 3 bases from J, with 12 bases between. The CDR3 DNA reads as TGTGCCAGCAGTTTAGACATACGATACACTGAAGCTTTCTTT. Protein product: CASSLDIRYTEAFF.

The V call is TRBV2, the J call TRBJ2-3; no firm D call. Germline V gives CDR1 SNHLY, CDR2 FYNNEI. Trimming removed 2 bases from V and 1 base from J, with 13 bases in between. The CDR3 length is 16 residues. The CDR3 reads CASSEPGPLGTDTQYF. CDR3 sequence (DNA): TGTGCCAGCAGTGAACCAGGACCACTTGGCACAGATACGCAGTATTTT.

In this sample, this clonotype turned up once. The chain employs TRBV7-9 and TRBJ2-4; 8 nucleotides match TRBD1. The CDR3 loop spans 17 amino acids. Germline V gene lookup returns CDR1 SEHNR and CDR2 FQNEAQ (reference sequence). The J segment lost 1 base and the V segment lost 4 bases, leaving 9 bases of the junction unmatched. As DNA, the CDR3 is TGTGCCAGCAGCTCTTCCACAGGGGGGATGGCCAAAAACATTCAGTACTTC. Protein: CASSSSTGGMAKNIQYF.

This clonotype occurred a few times. The rearrangement links TRBV5-1 to TRBJ2-6; D may be TRBD2 (6 bases). Germline V gene lookup returns CDR1 SGHRS and CDR2 YFSETQ. V was pared by 7 bases and J by 4 bases, with 15 bases between. The CDR3 loop spans 15 amino acids. The CDR3 DNA reads TGCGCCAGCGGCGGCGGGGCGGAGGGGGCCAACGTCCTGACTTTC. It codes for CASGGGAEGANVLTF.

The chain combines TRBV12-5 with TRBJ2-1; D is possibly TRBD1 or TRBD2 (6 bases each). The germline V and J ends were trimmed by 2 bases and 8 bases, with 13 bases remaining between them. The length of the CDR3 is 14 residues. Germline loops: CDR1 LGHNT, CDR2 FRNRAP. CDR3 in DNA: TGTGCTAGTGGTTTGTCCGGGGGCCATGATGAGCAGTTCTTC. Its protein is CASGLSGGHDEQFF.

A remark on this clonotype: This could be a read error, since a much larger clone is one nucleotide away. V gene TRBV3-1 combines with J gene TRBJ2-7, with 8 positions matching TRBD1. The germline gives CDR1 LGHDT, CDR2 YNNKEL (reference sequence). The CDR3 runs to 15 residues. The V segment lost 4 bases and the J segment 0 bases; nucleotides outside the gene matches: 5. CDR3 amino acids: CASSRGQASSYEQYF. The CDR3 nucleotides are TGTGCCAGCAGCCGGGGACAGGCGAGCTCCTACGAGCAGTACTTC.

The chain joins TRBV10-3 to TRBJ2-7; tentative D call: TRBD1 (5 bases). V lost 4 bases and J lost 6, with 13 bases in between. The CDR3 loop spans 13 amino acids. The germline V gene has CDR1 ENHRY and CDR2 SYGVKD. The CDR3 loop reads CAISVYQGSEQYF. The CDR3 nucleotides read TGTGCCATCAGTGTGTACCAGGGTTCCGAGCAGTACTTC.

This clonotype has a handful of counts. The chain is built from TRBV7-6 and TRBJ1-5, with 7 bases fitting TRBD1. V shed 6 bases and J 7 bases; nucleotides not matched to a gene: 12. The CDR3 runs 15 residues. In germline, CDR1 is SGHVS, CDR2 FNYEAQ. The CDR3 region is CASRPTGQTRQPQHF. In DNA, the CDR3 is TGTGCCAGCAGACCTACGGGACAGACAAGACAGCCCCAGCATTTT. The whole variable domain, filled in from reference TRBV7-6 and TRBJ1-5, reads GAGVSQSPRYKVTKRGQDVALRCDPISGHVSLYWYRQALGQGPEFLTYFNYEAQQDKSGLPNDRFSAERPEGSISTLTIQRTEQRDSAMYRCASRPTGQTRQPQHFGDGTRLSIL.

In its sample, this clonotype was seen many times. V usage is TRBV27 and J usage is TRBJ1-1; D is unresolved. Germline V lookup: CDR1 MNHEY, CDR2 SMNVEV (reference sequence). V was clipped by 3 bases and J by 0 bases, with 8 bases between them. The CDR3 consists of 14 residues. CDR3 sequence reads: CASSFGDVNTEAFF. For the CDR3, the DNA is TGTGCCAGCAGTTTTGGGGATGTGAACACTGAAGCTTTCTTT.

CDR3 in DNA: TGTGCCAGCAGATTGGCCCGGGACAGGGTCTCCTACGAGCAGTACTTC. This codes for CASRLARDRVSYEQYF. This sequence joins TRBV6-2 or TRBV6-3 and TRBJ2-7, with 9 bases aligning to TRBD1. V gave up 6 bases and J gave up 0 bases; unmatched junction bases: 9. The CDR3 contains 16 residues. CDR1 and CDR2 (germline): MNHEY, SVGEGT.

The genes are TRBV6-1 and TRBJ2-7; 8 nucleotides agree with TRBD2. Looked up from germline, CDR1 is MNHNS and CDR2 is SASEGT. This CDR3 comprises 17 residues. The V segment lost 0 bases and the J segment 0 bases; nucleotides outside the gene matches: 7. CDR3 nucleotide sequence: TGTGCCAGCAGTGAAGCGGAGCGGGGGACCCCCTCCTACGAGCAGTACTTC. This codes for CASSEAERGTPSYEQYF.

This clonotype was counted a few times. A read error is possible here, since a much larger clone lies one base away. The V and J genes are TRBV6-5 and TRBJ1-5; D perhaps matches TRBD1 (5 bases). Germline V gene sequence: CDR1 MNHEY, CDR2 SVGAGI. CDR3 length equals 15 residues. Deletions cut 6 bases from V and 0 bases from J, with 12 bases between. The CDR3 sequence: CASSRDRYSNQPQHF. CDR3 nucleotides: TGTGCCAGCAGCCGAGACAGATATAGCAATCAGCCCCAGCATTTT.